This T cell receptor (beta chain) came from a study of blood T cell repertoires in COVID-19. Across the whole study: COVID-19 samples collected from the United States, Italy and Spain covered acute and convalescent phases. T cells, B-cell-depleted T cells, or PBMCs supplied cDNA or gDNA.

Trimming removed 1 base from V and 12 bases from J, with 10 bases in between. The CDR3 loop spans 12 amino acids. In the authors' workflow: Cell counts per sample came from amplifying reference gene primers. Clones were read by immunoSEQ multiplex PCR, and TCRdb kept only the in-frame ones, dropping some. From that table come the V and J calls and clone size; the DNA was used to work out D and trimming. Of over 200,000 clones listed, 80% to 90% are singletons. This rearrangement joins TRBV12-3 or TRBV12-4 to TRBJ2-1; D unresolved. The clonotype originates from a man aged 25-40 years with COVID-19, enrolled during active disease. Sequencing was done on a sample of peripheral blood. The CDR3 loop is CASSLERSAQFF. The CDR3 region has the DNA TGTGCCAGCAGTTTAGAGAGGTCTGCGCAGTTCTTC.